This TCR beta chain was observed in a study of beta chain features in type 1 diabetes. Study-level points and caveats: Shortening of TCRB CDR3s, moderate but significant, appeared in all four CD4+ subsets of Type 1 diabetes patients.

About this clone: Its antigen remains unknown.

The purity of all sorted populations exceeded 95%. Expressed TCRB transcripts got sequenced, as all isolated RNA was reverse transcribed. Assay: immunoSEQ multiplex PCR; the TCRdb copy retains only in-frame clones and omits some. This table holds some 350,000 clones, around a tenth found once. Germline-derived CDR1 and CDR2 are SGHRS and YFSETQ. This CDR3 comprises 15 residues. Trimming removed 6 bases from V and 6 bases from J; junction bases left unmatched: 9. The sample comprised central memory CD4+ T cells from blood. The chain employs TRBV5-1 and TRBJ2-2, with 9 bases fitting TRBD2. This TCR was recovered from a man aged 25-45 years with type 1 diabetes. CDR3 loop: CASMAGGLLSGELFF. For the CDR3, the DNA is TGCGCCAGCATGGCGGGAGGGCTGCTTTCCGGGGAGCTGTTTTTT.